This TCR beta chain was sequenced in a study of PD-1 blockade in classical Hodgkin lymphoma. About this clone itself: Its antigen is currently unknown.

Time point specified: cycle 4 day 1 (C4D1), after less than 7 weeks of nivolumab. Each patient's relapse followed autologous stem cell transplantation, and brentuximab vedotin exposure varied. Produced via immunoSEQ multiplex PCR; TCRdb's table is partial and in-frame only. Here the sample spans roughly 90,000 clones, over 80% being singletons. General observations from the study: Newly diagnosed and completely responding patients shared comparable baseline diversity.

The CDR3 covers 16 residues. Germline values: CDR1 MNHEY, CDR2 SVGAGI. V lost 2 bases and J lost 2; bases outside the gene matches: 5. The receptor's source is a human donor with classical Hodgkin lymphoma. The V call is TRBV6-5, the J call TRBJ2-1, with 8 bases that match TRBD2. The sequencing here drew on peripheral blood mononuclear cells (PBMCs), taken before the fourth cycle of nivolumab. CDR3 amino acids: CASSYHVGRAYNEQFF. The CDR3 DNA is TGTGCCAGCAGTTACCATGTCGGGAGGGCCTACAATGAGCAGTTCTTC.